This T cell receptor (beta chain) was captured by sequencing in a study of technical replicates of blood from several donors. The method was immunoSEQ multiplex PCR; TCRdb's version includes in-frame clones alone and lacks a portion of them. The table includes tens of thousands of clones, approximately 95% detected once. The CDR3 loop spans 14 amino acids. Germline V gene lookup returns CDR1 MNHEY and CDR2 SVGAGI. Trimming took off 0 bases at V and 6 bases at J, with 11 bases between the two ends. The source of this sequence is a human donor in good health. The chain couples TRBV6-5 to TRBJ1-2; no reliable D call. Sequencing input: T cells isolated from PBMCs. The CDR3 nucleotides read TGTGCCAGCAGTTACTCGGAGGGAAGTAATGGCTACACCTTC. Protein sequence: CASSYSEGSNGYTF.